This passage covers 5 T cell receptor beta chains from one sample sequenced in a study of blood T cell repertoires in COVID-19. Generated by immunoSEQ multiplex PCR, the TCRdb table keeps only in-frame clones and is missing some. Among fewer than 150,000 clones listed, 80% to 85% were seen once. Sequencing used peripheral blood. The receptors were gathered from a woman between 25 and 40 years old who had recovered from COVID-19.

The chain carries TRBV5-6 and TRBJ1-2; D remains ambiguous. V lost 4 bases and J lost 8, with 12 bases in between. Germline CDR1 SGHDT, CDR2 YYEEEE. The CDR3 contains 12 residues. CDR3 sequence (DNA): TGTGCCAGCAGCAAGCCGGGTTCGGGCTACACCTTC. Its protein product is CASSKPGSGYTF.

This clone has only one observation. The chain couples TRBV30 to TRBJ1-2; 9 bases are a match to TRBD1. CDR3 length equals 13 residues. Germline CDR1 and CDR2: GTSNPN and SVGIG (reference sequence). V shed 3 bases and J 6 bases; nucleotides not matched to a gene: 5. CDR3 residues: CAWSRRQGDGYTF. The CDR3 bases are TGTGCCTGGAGCCGCCGACAGGGGGATGGCTACACCTTC.

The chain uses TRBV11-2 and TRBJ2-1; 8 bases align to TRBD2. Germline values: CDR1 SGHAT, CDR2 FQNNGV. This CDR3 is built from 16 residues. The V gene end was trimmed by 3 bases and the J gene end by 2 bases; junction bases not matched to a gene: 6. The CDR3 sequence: CASSFYAGGPYNEQFF. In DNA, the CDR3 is TGTGCCAGCAGCTTTTACGCGGGAGGCCCCTACAATGAGCAGTTCTTC.

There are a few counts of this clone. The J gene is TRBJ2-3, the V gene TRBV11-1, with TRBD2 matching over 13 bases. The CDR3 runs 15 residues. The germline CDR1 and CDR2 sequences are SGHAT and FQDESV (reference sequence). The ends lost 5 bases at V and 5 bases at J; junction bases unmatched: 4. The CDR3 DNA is TGTGCCAGCAGCGAACGGACTAGCGGGAGAGATACGCAGTATTTT. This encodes CASSERTSGRDTQYF.

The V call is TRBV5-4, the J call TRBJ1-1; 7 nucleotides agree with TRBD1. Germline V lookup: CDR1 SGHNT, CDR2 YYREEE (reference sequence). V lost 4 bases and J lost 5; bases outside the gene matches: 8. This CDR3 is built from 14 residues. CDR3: CASSQDREVTEAFF. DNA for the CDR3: TGTGCCAGCAGCCAAGACAGGGAAGTTACTGAAGCTTTCTTT.